This T cell receptor (beta chain) originates from a study of blood T cell repertoires in COVID-19. The germline gives CDR1 SGHTA, CDR2 FQGNSA. The CDR3 contains 16 residues. V was pared by 3 bases and J by 4 bases, with 7 bases of the junction left unmatched. Per the authors' pipeline: Estimation of nucleated cell counts relied on the amplification of reference gene primers. TCRdb's copy holds only in-frame clones and misses some; the assay was immunoSEQ multiplex PCR. V, J and clone size reflect that table, while D and trimming were determined from the DNA. Of 240,000 or so clones listed, approximately 86% are singletons.

The sample was peripheral blood. The receptor was isolated from a woman in her 70s with active or convalescent COVID-19. The rearrangement uses TRBV7-2 and TRBJ2-2, with TRBD1 matching 8 bases. CDR3 bases: TGTGCCAGCAGCTTGGTCGCAGGGGGCTTCACCGGGGAGCTGTTTTTT. It yields the protein CASSLVAGGFTGELFF.